The T cell receptor (beta chain) under discussion was sequenced for a study of control samples from healthy donors and cancer patients. In its sample, this clone ranks as medium-sized. The V gene lost 7 bases and the J gene lost 8 bases, with 15 bases spanning the gap. CDR1 is SGHNT, CDR2 YYREEE, per germline (reference sequence). The CDR3 has 13 residues. Assay used: immunoSEQ multiplex PCR; TCRdb lists only in-frame clones, some missing. The sample carries about 110,000 clones, around 80% recorded once. The sequence was collected from a man between 18 and 29 years old in good health. This chain connects TRBV5-4 to TRBJ1-4; D is perhaps TRBD1 (6 bases). Sequencing used blood. The CDR3 sequence: CASASGEEEKLFF. The CDR3 DNA reads as TGTGCCAGCGCCTCAGGGGAGGAGGAAAAACTGTTTTTT.